This T cell receptor (beta chain) was profiled in a study of blood T cell repertoires in COVID-19. Deletions cut 4 bases from V and 7 bases from J, with 8 bases between. The CDR3 covers 13 residues. The germline CDR1 and CDR2 sequences are SEHNR and FQNEAQ (reference sequence). Measured with immunoSEQ multiplex PCR; TCRdb has only the in-frame clones, and not every one. Seen here are nearly 350,000 clones, roughly nine tenths observed once, and the top ten hold roughly 1%. Everyone who took part was about 18 to 90 years old, and they came from about 25 US areas. This receptor was taken from a woman younger than 45 who had recovered from COVID-19. The chain couples TRBV7-9 to TRBJ1-6, with D uncertain. The specimen was PBMCs or T cells enriched from blood (not recorded which). Here the CDR3 DNA reads TGTGCCAGCAGCTCGGGAGACAATTCACCCCTCCACTTT. Protein: CASSSGDNSPLHF.